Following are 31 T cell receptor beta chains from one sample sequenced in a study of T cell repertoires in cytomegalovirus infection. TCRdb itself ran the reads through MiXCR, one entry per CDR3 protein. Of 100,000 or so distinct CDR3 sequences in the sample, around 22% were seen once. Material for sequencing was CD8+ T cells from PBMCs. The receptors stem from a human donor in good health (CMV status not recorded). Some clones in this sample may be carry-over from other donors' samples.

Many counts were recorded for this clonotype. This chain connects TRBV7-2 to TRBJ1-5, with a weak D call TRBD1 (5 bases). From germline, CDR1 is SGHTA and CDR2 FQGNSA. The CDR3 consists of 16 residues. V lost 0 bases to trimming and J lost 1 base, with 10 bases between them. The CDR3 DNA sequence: TGTGCCAGCAGCTTAGCGATACCAGGGAGCAATCAGCCCCAGCATTTT. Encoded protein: CASSLAIPGSNQPQHF.

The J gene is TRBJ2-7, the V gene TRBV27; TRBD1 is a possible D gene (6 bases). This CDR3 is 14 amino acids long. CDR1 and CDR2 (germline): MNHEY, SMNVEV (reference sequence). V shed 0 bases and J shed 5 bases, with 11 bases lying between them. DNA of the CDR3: TGTGCCAGCAGTTTATCGAGGGGGAGAAACGAGCAGTACTTC. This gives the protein CASSLSRGRNEQYF.

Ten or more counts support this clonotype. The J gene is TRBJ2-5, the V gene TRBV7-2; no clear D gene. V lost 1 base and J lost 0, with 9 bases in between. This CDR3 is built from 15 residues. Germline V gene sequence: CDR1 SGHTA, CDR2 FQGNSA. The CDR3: CASSLGWADQETQYF. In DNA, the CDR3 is TGTGCCAGCAGCTTAGGTTGGGCAGACCAAGAGACCCAGTACTTC.

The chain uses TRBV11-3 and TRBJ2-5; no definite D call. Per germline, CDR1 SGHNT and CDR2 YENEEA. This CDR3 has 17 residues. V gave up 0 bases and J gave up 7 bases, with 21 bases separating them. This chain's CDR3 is CASSLDHSTVGLGTQYF. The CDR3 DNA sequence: TGTGCCAGCAGCTTAGATCATTCCACAGTCGGATTGGGGACCCAGTACTTC.

CDR3 in amino acids: CSARDGPYEQYF. The CDR3 bases are TGCAGTGCTAGAGATGGTCCATACGAGCAGTACTTC. The chain carries TRBV20-1 and TRBJ2-7; D is ambiguous. This CDR3 has 12 residues. Per the germline V gene, CDR1 is DFQATT and CDR2 is SNEGSKA (reference sequence). V lost 0 bases and J lost 4, with 7 bases in between.

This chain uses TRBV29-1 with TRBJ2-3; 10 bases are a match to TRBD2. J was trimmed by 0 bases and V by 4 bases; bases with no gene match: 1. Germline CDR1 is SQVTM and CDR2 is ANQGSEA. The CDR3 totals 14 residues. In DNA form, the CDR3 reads TGCAGCGTTGTACTAGCGGGAAGCACAGATACGCAGTATTTT. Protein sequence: CSVVLAGSTDTQYF.

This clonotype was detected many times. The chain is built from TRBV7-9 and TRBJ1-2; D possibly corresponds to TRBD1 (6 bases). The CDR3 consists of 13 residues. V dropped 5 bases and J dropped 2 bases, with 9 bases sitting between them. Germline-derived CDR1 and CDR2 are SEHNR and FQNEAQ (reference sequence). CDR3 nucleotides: TGTGCCAGCAGCCCCACAGGGAACTATGGCTACACCTTC. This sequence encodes CASSPTGNYGYTF.

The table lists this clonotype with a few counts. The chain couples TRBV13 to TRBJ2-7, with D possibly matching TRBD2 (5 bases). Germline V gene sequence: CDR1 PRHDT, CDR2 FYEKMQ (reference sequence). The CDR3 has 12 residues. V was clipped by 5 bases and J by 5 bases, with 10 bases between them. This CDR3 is CASSPSGNEQYF. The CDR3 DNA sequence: TGTGCCAGCAGCCCCAGCGGTAACGAGCAGTACTTC.

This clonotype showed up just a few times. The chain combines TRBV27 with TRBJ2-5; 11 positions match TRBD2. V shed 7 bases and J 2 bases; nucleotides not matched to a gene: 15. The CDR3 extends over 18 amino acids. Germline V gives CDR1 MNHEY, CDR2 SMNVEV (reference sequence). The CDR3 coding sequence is TGTGCCAGCACCCCCACTGGTAGCGGGGGGGCCACACAAGAGACCCAGTACTTC. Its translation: CASTPTGSGGATQETQYF.

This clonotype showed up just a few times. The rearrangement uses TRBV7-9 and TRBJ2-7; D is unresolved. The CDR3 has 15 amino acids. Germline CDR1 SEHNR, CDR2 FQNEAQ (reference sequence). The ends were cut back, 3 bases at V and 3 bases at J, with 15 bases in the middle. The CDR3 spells CASSFGPAEVYEQYF. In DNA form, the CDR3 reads TGTGCCAGCAGCTTTGGCCCAGCCGAAGTCTACGAGCAGTACTTC. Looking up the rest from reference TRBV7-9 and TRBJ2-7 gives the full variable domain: DTGVSQNPRHKITKRGQNVTFRCDPISEHNRLYWYRQTLGQGPEFLTYFQNEAQLEKSRLLSDRFSAERPKGSFSTLEIQRTEQGDSAMYLCASSFGPAEVYEQYFGPGTRLTVT.

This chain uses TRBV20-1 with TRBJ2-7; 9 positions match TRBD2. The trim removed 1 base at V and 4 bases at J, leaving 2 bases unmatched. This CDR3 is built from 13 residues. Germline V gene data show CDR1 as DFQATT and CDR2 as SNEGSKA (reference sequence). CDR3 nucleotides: TGCAGTGCTAGAGTCCTAGCGGGATACGAGCAGTACTTC. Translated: CSARVLAGYEQYF.

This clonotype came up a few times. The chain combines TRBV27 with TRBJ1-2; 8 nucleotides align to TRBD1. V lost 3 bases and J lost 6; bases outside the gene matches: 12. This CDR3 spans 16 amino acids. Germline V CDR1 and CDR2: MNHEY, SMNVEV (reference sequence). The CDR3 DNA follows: TGTGCCAGCAGTTTGGGTCGGACAGGGTATTCGGATGGCTACACCTTC. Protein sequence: CASSLGRTGYSDGYTF.

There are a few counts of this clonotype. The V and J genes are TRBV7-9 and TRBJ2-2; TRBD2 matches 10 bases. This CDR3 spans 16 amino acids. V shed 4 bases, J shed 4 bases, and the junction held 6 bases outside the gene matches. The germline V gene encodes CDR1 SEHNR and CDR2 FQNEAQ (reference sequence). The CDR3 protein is CASSSLAGVATGELFF. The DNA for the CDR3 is TGTGCCAGCAGCTCTCTAGCGGGAGTTGCCACCGGGGAGCTGTTTTTT.

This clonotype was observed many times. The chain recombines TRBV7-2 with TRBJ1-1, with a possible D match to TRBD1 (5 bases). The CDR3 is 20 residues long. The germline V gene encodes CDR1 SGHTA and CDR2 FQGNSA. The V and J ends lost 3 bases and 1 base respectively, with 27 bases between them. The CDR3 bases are TGTGCCAGCAGCTTCCCTGACTACTCCGGGGAAGGGGTGAGGAACACTGAAGCTTTCTTT. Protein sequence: CASSFPDYSGEGVRNTEAFF.

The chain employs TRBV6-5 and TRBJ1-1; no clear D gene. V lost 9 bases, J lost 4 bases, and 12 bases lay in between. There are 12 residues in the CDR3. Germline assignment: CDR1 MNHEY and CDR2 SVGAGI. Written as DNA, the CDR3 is TGTGCCAGTAGTGCAGGAACCACTGAAGCTTTCTTT. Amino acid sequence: CASSAGTTEAFF.

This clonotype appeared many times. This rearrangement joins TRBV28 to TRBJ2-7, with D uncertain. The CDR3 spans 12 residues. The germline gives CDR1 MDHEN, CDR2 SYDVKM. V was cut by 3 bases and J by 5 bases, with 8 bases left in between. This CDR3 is CASSFPYDEQYF. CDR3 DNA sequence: TGTGCCAGCAGTTTCCCGTACGACGAGCAGTACTTC.

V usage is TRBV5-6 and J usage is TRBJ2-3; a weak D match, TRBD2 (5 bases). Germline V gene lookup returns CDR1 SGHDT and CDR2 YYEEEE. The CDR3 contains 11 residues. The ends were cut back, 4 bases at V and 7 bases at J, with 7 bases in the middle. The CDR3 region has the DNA TGTGCCAGCAGCGAGGGAAATACGCAGTATTTT. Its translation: CASSEGNTQYF.

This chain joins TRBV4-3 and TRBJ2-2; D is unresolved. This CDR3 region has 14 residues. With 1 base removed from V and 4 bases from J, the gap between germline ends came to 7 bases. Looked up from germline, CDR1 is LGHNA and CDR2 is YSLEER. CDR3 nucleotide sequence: TGCGCCAGCAGCCAAGCGGATCCCACCGGGGAGCTGTTTTTT. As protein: CASSQADPTGELFF.

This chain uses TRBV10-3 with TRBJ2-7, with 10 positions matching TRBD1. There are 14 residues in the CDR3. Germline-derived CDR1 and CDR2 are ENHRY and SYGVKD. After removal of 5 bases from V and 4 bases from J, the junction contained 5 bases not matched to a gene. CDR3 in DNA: TGTGCCATCAGTTTGACAGGGGGCAGGTACGAGCAGTACTTC. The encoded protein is CAISLTGGRYEQYF.

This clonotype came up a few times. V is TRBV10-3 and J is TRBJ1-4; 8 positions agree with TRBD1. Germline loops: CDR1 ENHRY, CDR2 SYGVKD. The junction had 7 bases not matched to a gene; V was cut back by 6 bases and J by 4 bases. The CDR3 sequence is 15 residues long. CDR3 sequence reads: CAIRKGTGDNEKLFF. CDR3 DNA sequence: TGTGCCATCAGGAAAGGGACAGGCGATAATGAAAAACTGTTTTTT.

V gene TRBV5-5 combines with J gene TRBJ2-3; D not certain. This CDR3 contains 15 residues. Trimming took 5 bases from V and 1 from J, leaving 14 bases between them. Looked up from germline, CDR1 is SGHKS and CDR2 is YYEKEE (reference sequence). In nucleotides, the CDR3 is TGTGCCAGCAGGGCGACGGTACTCCGCACAGATACGCAGTATTTT. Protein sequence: CASRATVLRTDTQYF.

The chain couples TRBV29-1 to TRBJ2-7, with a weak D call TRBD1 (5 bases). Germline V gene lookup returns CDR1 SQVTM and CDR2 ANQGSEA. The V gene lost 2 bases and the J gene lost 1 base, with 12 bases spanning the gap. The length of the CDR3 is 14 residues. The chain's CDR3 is CSVETTEVSYEQYF. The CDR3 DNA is TGCAGCGTTGAAACGACAGAGGTATCCTACGAGCAGTACTTC.

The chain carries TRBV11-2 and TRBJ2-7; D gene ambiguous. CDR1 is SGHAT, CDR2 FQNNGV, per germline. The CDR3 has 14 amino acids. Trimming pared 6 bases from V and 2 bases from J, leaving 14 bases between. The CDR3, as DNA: TGTGCCAGCAGTCCAAAATACCGTACCTACGAGCAGTACTTC. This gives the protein CASSPKYRTYEQYF.

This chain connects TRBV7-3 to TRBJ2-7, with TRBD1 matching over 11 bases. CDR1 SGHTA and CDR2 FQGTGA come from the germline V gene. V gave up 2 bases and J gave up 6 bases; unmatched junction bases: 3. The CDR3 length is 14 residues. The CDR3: CASSLVGTGGEQYF. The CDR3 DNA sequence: TGTGCCAGCAGCTTAGTCGGGACAGGGGGCGAGCAGTACTTC.

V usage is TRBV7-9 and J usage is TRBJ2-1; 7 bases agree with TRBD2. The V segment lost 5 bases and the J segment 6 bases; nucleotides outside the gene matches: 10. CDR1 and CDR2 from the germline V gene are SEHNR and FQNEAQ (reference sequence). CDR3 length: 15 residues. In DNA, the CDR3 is TGTGCCAGCAGCCTAACTGGTGGGGGGGTCAATGAGCAGTTCTTC. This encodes CASSLTGGGVNEQFF.

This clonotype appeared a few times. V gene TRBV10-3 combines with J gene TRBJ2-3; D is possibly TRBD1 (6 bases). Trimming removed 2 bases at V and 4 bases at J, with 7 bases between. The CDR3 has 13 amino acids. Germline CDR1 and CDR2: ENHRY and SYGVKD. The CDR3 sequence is CAISEQGSDTQYF. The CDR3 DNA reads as TGTGCCATCAGTGAGCAGGGGTCAGATACGCAGTATTTT.

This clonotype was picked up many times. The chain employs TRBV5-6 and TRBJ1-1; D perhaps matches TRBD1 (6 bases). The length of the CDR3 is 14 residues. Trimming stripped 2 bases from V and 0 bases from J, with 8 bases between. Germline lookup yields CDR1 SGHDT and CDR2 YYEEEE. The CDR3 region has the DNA TGTGCCAGCAGCTTCGGGACACTGAACACTGAAGCTTTCTTT. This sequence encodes CASSFGTLNTEAFF.

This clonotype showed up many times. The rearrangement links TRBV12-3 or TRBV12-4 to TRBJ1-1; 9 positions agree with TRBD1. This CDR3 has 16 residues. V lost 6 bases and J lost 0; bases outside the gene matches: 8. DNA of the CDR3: TGTGCCAGCAGCCGAGACGGACAGGGGTTGAACACTGAAGCTTTCTTT. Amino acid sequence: CASSRDGQGLNTEAFF.

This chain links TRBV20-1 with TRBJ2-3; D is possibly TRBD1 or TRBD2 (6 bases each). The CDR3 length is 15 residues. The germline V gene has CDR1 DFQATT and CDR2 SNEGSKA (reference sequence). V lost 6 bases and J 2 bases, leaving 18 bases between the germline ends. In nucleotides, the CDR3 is TGCAGTGCAGACGGTAAAGGGGGGAACACAGATACGCAGTATTTT. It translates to CSADGKGGNTDTQYF.

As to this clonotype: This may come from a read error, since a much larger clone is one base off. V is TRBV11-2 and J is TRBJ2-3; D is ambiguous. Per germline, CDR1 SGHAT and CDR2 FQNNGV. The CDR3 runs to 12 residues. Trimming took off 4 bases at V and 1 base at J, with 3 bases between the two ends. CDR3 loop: CASSSGTDTQYF. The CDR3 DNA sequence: TGTGCCAGCAGCTCGGGCACAGATACGCAGTATTTT.

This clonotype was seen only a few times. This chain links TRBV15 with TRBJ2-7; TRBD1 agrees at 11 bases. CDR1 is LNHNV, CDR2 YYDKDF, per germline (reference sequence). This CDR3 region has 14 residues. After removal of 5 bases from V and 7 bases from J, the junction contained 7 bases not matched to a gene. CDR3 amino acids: CATSPDRGPGEQYF. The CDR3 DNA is TGTGCCACCAGCCCGGACAGGGGGCCTGGAGAGCAGTACTTC.